Detailed here is one TCR beta chain. cDNA prepared by RNA extraction and subsequent reverse transcription served as the template for sequencing. Profiled with immunoSEQ multiplex PCR; TCRdb holds only in-frame clones, not every one. The sample includes some 170,000 clones, more than 60% of them seen just once. The sample comes from a study of CD8+ T cells in alopecia areata. PBMCs, the starting material, were the source of sorted CD4+ and CD8+ T cells. The CDR3 consists of 14 residues. CDR1 is MGHDK, CDR2 SYGVNS, per germline. V lost 0 bases to trimming and J lost 6 bases, with 11 bases between them. The V gene is TRBV25-1, the J gene TRBJ1-2; D gene uncertain. This clonotype was sampled from a human donor with alopecia areata. The starting material was CD4+ T cells sorted from blood, obtained at week 0. CDR3 protein: CASSEYLGFHGYTF. CDR3 nucleotides: TGTGCCAGCAGTGAATATTTGGGGTTCCATGGCTACACCTTC.